The rows below give T cell receptor beta chains drawn from one sample of a study of identical twins. A single record per CDR3 protein comes from TCRdb applying MiXCR to the 5' RACE reads. The table includes some 630,000 distinct CDR3 sequences, just over 7% detected once. This same sample was also part of a study on yellow fever vaccine responses in identical twins.

Sequencing was performed on PBMCs. These receptors came from a young woman in good health. Both conserved end residues are part of each CDR3. Part of the rows lack a size; the others show once, few, many or a class for expanded clones.

J: TRBJ1-1; size: -; V: TRBV29-1; CDR3: CSVAGETEAFF
J: TRBJ2-5; size: many; V: TRBV15; CDR3: CATSSSRGTRETQYF
J: TRBJ2-5; size: few; V: TRBV4-1; CDR3: CASSPTRQETQYF
J: TRBJ2-7; size: many; V: TRBV2; CDR3: CASNLRGRSYEQYF
J: TRBJ2-1; size: -; V: TRBV6-5; CDR3: CASSYLGQDYNEQFF
J: TRBJ2-5; size: many; V: TRBV27; CDR3: CASSYTYQETQYF
J: TRBJ2-7; size: -; V: TRBV5-1; CDR3: CASSLVPTSGSSYEQYF
J: TRBJ2-7; size: -; V: TRBV20-1; CDR3: CSADPLAGSYEQYF
J: TRBJ1-2; size: many; V: TRBV5-1; CDR3: CASSNTRNYGYTF
J: TRBJ2-2; size: -; V: TRBV4-2; CDR3: CASSQEAETGELFF
J: TRBJ2-5; size: many; V: TRBV5-1; CDR3: CASSTETGNPETQYF
J: TRBJ2-1; size: many; V: TRBV20-1; CDR3: CSAPTYLSYNEQFF
J: TRBJ2-1; size: few; V: TRBV6-1; CDR3: CASSGTSGRYNEQFF
J: TRBJ1-6; size: many; V: TRBV9; CDR3: CASSVPPWGRGNSPLHF
J: TRBJ2-1; size: many; V: TRBV24-1; CDR3: CATTGGSSYNEQFF
J: TRBJ2-1; size: -; V: TRBV6-5; CDR3: CASSYPRASYNEQFF
J: TRBJ1-5; size: few; V: TRBV6-2/TRBV6-3; CDR3: CASRSDRGAQPQHF
J: TRBJ2-5; size: many; V: TRBV5-1; CDR3: CASEQGGRQTGGTQYF
J: TRBJ1-1; size: -; V: TRBV29-1; CDR3: CSVEVWRRTGLNMNTEAFF
J: TRBJ2-1; size: -; V: TRBV5-1; CDR3: CASSLGLAAAYNEQFF
J: TRBJ2-2; size: few; V: TRBV11-2; CDR3: CASSLIPDLTGGELFF
J: TRBJ1-2; size: -; V: TRBV4-1; CDR3: CASSQGHLYGYTF
J: TRBJ1-1; size: many; V: TRBV20-1; CDR3: CSANPTGRNTEAFF
J: TRBJ2-7; size: many; V: TRBV20-1; CDR3: CSASFSGSWYEQYF
J: TRBJ2-5; size: many; V: TRBV20-1; CDR3: CSAPLAPQETQYF
J: TRBJ1-1; size: many; V: TRBV12-3/TRBV12-4; CDR3: CASSLTWQVNTEAFF
J: TRBJ2-5; size: many; V: TRBV11-2; CDR3: CASSFWGKETQYF
J: TRBJ2-1; size: -; V: TRBV28; CDR3: CASSSLWGRPLDEQFF
J: TRBJ2-1; size: many; V: TRBV2; CDR3: CASSTRGEQFF